These T cell receptor beta chains were read from a single sample in a study of blood T cell repertoires in COVID-19. TCRdb's table, derived via immunoSEQ multiplex PCR, lists solely in-frame clones and lacks some. The table shows roughly 150,000 clones, with over 70% occurring only once. The sample taken for sequencing was PBMCs or T cells enriched from blood (not recorded which). Receptor source: a man in his 70s who had been exposed to COVID-19. Both conserved end residues are part of each CDR3. The order of the fields is clone size, D gene, J gene, V gene, CDR3 protein, CDR3 DNA. The D gene is left open where the match is weak. The size field is filled for only some rows; it gives once, few, many or a size class.

size: .; D: TRBD1; J: TRBJ1-2; V: TRBV27; CDR3: CASSSSDRIFTYGYTF; DNA: TGTGCCAGCAGTTCCTCGGACAGGATATTTACCTATGGCTACACCTTC
size: .; D: .; J: TRBJ1-1; V: TRBV28; CDR3: CASSFGRTGAFF; DNA: TGTGCCAGCAGTTTTGGCAGAACAGGGGCTTTCTTT
size: .; D: .; J: TRBJ1-1; V: TRBV30; CDR3: CAWRHFIRDTEAFF; DNA: TGTGCCTGGAGACACTTCATACGGGACACTGAAGCTTTCTTT
size: .; D: .; J: TRBJ1-4; V: TRBV19; CDR3: CASSLYTGSLGTNEKLFF; DNA: TGTGCCAGTAGCCTTTACACAGGGTCTCTCGGGACTAATGAAAAACTGTTTTTT
size: .; D: TRBD1; J: TRBJ1-1; V: TRBV6-5; CDR3: CASLGQVWTEAFF; DNA: TGTGCCAGCCTTGGACAGGTATGGACTGAAGCTTTCTTT
size: .; D: TRBD2; J: TRBJ2-3; V: TRBV28; CDR3: CASSPGTSGIRDTQYF; DNA: TGTGCCAGCAGTCCCGGGACTAGCGGGATCCGAGATACGCAGTATTTT
size: .; D: TRBD1; J: TRBJ2-6; V: TRBV18; CDR3: CASQGGPGANVLTF; DNA: TGTGCCAGCCAAGGGGGCCCTGGGGCCAACGTCCTGACTTTC
size: once; D: TRBD2; J: TRBJ2-1; V: TRBV28; CDR3: CASTRSGTGYNEQFF; DNA: TGTGCCAGCACCCGTAGCGGGACCGGTTACAATGAGCAGTTCTTC
size: .; D: TRBD1; J: TRBJ1-2; V: TRBV19; CDR3: CATQRGQAFPDGYTF; DNA: TGTGCCACCCAACGGGGACAGGCCTTTCCCGATGGCTACACCTTC
size: .; D: TRBD2; J: TRBJ2-2; V: TRBV27; CDR3: CASSTQRGTDTGELFF; DNA: TGTGCCAGCAGTACCCAGCGGGGAACGGACACCGGGGAGCTGTTTTTT
size: few; D: TRBD1; J: TRBJ2-7; V: TRBV6-2/TRBV6-3; CDR3: CASSYSSGTGRMYEQYF; DNA: TGTGCCAGCAGTTACTCTTCCGGGACAGGGAGGATGTACGAGCAGTACTTC
size: few; D: TRBD1; J: TRBJ1-3; V: TRBV18; CDR3: CASSKDRGSAGNTIYF; DNA: TGTGCCAGCTCAAAGGACAGGGGAAGTGCTGGAAACACCATATATTTT
size: .; D: TRBD1; J: TRBJ2-5; V: TRBV7-2; CDR3: CASRGQGAETQYF; DNA: TGTGCCAGCAGGGGACAGGGGGCTGAGACCCAGTACTTC
size: .; D: .; J: TRBJ1-2; V: TRBV3-1/TRBV3-2; CDR3: CASSPRVTPSGANYGYTF; DNA: TGTGCCAGCAGCCCCCGTGTAACCCCCTCAGGGGCTAACTATGGCTACACCTTC
size: .; D: .; J: TRBJ1-2; V: TRBV6-5; CDR3: CASSYSNRVAYGYTF; DNA: TGTGCCAGCAGTTACTCGAATCGGGTAGCCTATGGCTACACCTTC
size: .; D: .; J: TRBJ2-5; V: TRBV6-5; CDR3: CASSLEVGRRTPTDF; DNA: TGTGCCAGCAGCCTAGAGGTAGGCCGGAGGACTCCTACAGACTTC
size: few; D: .; J: TRBJ2-5; V: TRBV20-1; CDR3: CSASPPGGVETQYF; DNA: TGCAGTGCTAGTCCCCCGGGCGGGGTAGAGACCCAGTACTTC
size: .; D: .; J: TRBJ1-3; V: TRBV5-5; CDR3: CASSLIREGTIYF; DNA: TGTGCCAGCAGCTTGATCAGGGAAGGCACCATATATTTT
size: once; D: .; J: TRBJ2-5; V: TRBV6-5; CDR3: CASGQTYQETQYF; DNA: TGTGCCAGCGGACAGACGTACCAAGAGACCCAGTACTTC
size: .; D: TRBD2; J: TRBJ2-3; V: TRBV3-1/TRBV3-2; CDR3: CASSGLAKGPDTQYF; DNA: TGTGCCAGCAGTGGACTAGCAAAGGGCCCAGATACGCAGTATTTT
size: .; D: TRBD2; J: TRBJ2-7; V: TRBV15; CDR3: CATSIRLALQQYF; DNA: TGTGCCACCAGCATTCGACTAGCGCTTCAGCAGTACTTC
size: .; D: .; J: TRBJ2-7; V: TRBV7-9; CDR3: CASSFNGDEQYF; DNA: TGTGCCAGCAGCTTTAACGGGGACGAGCAGTACTTC
size: .; D: TRBD2; J: TRBJ2-1; V: TRBV5-1; CDR3: CASSLGLAGEKFRTNEQFF; DNA: TGCGCCAGCAGCTTGGGACTAGCGGGAGAAAAGTTCCGAACGAATGAGCAGTTCTTC
size: .; D: .; J: TRBJ1-2; V: TRBV3-1/TRBV3-2; CDR3: CASSQVTDYGYTF; DNA: TGTGCCAGCAGCCAAGTGACAGACTATGGCTACACCTTC
size: .; D: TRBD1; J: TRBJ1-3; V: TRBV7-2; CDR3: CASSLRDRGGNTIYF; DNA: TGTGCCAGCAGCCTTCGGGACAGGGGTGGAAACACCATATATTTT